What follows is one T cell receptor beta chain and its context. Sequenced by immunoSEQ multiplex PCR; TCRdb stores in-frame clones only, minus some. The sample comprises approximately 93,000 clones, about 91% of which are singletons, and 1.5% to 2% rests with the top ten. CDR1 and CDR2 (germline): SNHLY, FYNNEI. The CDR3 has 13 amino acids. V was shortened by 6 bases and J by 7 bases, with 10 bases between the two germline ends. These data belong to a study of T cell changes during pregnancy in multiple sclerosis. The source material was peripheral blood, sampled in the first trimester of pregnancy. The TCR originated in a female donor in good health, enrolled as a control in a pregnancy study. The V gene is TRBV2, the J gene TRBJ1-6, with D possibly being TRBD1 (5 bases). CDR3 sequence: CASRVRENSPLHF. CDR3 bases: TGTGCCAGCAGGGTCAGGGAAAATTCACCCCTCCACTTT.